These 6 T cell receptor beta chains share one sample of origin, sequenced in a study of blood T cell repertoires in COVID-19. Profiled with immunoSEQ multiplex PCR; TCRdb holds only in-frame clones, not every one. The sample contains 150,000 to 200,000 clones, 80% of which appear only once. Sequencing was done on a sample of peripheral blood. The receptors were sampled from a man aged 60-69 years with acute or convalescent COVID-19.

Here the CDR3 DNA reads TGCGCCAGCAGTGAGGAGACAGGGGGTCATCAGCCCCAGCATTTT. Translating it yields CASSEETGGHQPQHF. The V call is TRBV10-2, the J call TRBJ1-5; 9 bases are a match to TRBD1. Germline CDR1 and CDR2: WSHSY and SAAADI. Trimming cost V 2 bases and J 5 bases; bases outside gene matches: 4. CDR3 length: 15 amino acids.

V and J are TRBV12-3 or TRBV12-4 and TRBJ1-5; the D gene is possibly TRBD1 (5 bases). The CDR3 sequence is 12 residues long. The ends were cut back, 5 bases at V and 6 bases at J, with 8 bases in the middle. In DNA form, the CDR3 reads TGTGCCAGCAGTGGGGGAGGTCAGCCCCAGCATTTT. Translating it yields CASSGGGQPQHF.

The chain combines TRBV27 with TRBJ1-4, with TRBD1 identical over 9 bases. This CDR3 comprises 15 residues. In germline, CDR1 is MNHEY, CDR2 SMNVEV (reference sequence). Trimming took 6 bases from V and 8 from J; bases not matched to a gene: 10. CDR3 sequence (DNA): TGTGCCAGCAGATCAGGGACAGGGTGGTACGAAAAACTGTTTTTT. Amino acids: CASRSGTGWYEKLFF.

The rearrangement uses TRBV2 and TRBJ2-2, with D perhaps TRBD2 (6 bases). V was shortened by 5 bases and J by 7 bases, with 11 bases between the two germline ends. The CDR3 consists of 13 residues. The V gene's germline CDR1 is SNHLY and CDR2 FYNNEI. DNA for the CDR3: TGTGCCAGCAGTACCCTAGCGATCGGGGAGCTGTTTTTT. Protein: CASSTLAIGELFF.

This sequence joins TRBV9 and TRBJ2-1; 7 bases map to TRBD2. In germline, CDR1 is SGDLS, CDR2 YYNGEE. Unmatched junction bases numbered 7, after V lost 0 bases and J lost 7 bases. There are 15 residues in the CDR3. The DNA of the CDR3 is TGTGCCAGCAGCGTAGGAGGCGGGAGTATTAATGAGCAGTTCTTC. This encodes CASSVGGGSINEQFF.

This clone was seen a handful of times. This chain joins TRBV27 and TRBJ1-5; D possibly corresponds to TRBD1 (6 bases). V was cut by 6 bases and J by 5 bases, with 17 bases left in between. Germline V gene lookup returns CDR1 MNHEY and CDR2 SMNVEV (reference sequence). This CDR3 is built from 15 residues. CDR3 amino acids: CASRLGQSPYQPQHF. CDR3 nucleotides: TGTGCCAGCAGACTTGGACAGAGTCCATATCAGCCCCAGCATTTT.